Below are 5 T cell receptor beta chains sequenced from a single sample in a study of blood T cell repertoires in COVID-19. The data were produced by immunoSEQ multiplex PCR, yet TCRdb's version contains in-frame clones alone and is incomplete. The sample has about 240,000 clones, roughly 80% seen once; the top ten hold 3.4%. Input material: peripheral blood. The receptors derive from a woman aged 18-30 years with acute or convalescent COVID-19.

Regarding this clone: Other DNA sequences in the same sample also yield this CDR3. This chain links TRBV6-5 with TRBJ2-1; TRBD2 matches 10 bases. The junction had 1 base not matched to a gene; V was cut back by 5 bases and J by 3 bases. The V gene's germline CDR1 is MNHEY and CDR2 SVGAGI. The CDR3 spans 14 residues. CDR3 residues: CASSRTSGYNEQFF. CDR3 DNA: TGTGCCAGCAGTCGGACTAGCGGCTACAATGAGCAGTTCTTC.

The count of this clone is one. The V call is TRBV28, the J call TRBJ2-4; 9 positions match TRBD1. V gave up 8 bases and J gave up 5 bases; unmatched junction bases: 7. This CDR3 spans 14 amino acids. Per germline, CDR1 MDHEN and CDR2 SYDVKM. CDR3 nucleotides: TGTGCCAGCTCAACAGGGGGCTTCCAAAACATTCAGTACTTC. Encoded protein: CASSTGGFQNIQYF.

V and J are TRBV5-1 and TRBJ2-2, with 9 bases lining up with TRBD1. Germline assignment: CDR1 SGHRS and CDR2 YFSETQ. This CDR3 spans 14 amino acids. V shed 4 bases, J shed 5 bases, and the junction held 3 bases outside the gene matches. The CDR3 DNA follows: TGCGCCAGCAGCGCAGACAGGGGGACCGGGGAGCTGTTTTTT. Its protein product is CASSADRGTGELFF. Variable domain in full (rest from reference TRBV5-1 and TRBJ2-2): KAGVTQTPRYLIKTRGQQVTLSCSPISGHRSVSWYQQTPGQGLQFLFEYFSETQRNKGNFPGRFSGRQFSNSRSEMNVSTLELGDSALYLCASSADRGTGELFFGEGSRLTVL.

The chain couples TRBV7-9 to TRBJ1-3; 7 bases align to TRBD1. The V segment lost 5 bases and the J segment 0 bases; nucleotides outside the gene matches: 7. Germline values: CDR1 SEHNR, CDR2 FQNEAQ (reference sequence). CDR3 size: 16 residues. The CDR3 loop reads CASSGGGSHSGNTIYF. The CDR3 DNA sequence: TGTGCCAGCAGCGGAGGGGGCAGCCACTCTGGAAACACCATATATTTT. The full variable domain, completed using reference TRBV7-9 and TRBJ1-3, is DTGVSQNPRHKITKRGQNVTFRCDPISEHNRLYWYRQTLGQGPEFLTYFQNEAQLEKSRLLSDRFSAERPKGSFSTLEIQRTEQGDSAMYLCASSGGGSHSGNTIYFGEGSWLTVV.

The chain has TRBV3-1 (or the pseudogene TRBV3-2) and TRBJ2-3; 15 bases fit TRBD2. Losses at the gene ends were 1 base for V and 9 bases for J; bases not matched to a gene: 11. In germline, CDR1 is LGHDT, CDR2 YNNKEL (reference sequence). The length of the CDR3 is 18 residues. CDR3 nucleotide sequence: TGTGCCAGCAGCCAAGCGGGGTGGGGACTAGCGGGAGGTGGAACGCAGTATTTT. This sequence encodes CASSQAGWGLAGGGTQYF.